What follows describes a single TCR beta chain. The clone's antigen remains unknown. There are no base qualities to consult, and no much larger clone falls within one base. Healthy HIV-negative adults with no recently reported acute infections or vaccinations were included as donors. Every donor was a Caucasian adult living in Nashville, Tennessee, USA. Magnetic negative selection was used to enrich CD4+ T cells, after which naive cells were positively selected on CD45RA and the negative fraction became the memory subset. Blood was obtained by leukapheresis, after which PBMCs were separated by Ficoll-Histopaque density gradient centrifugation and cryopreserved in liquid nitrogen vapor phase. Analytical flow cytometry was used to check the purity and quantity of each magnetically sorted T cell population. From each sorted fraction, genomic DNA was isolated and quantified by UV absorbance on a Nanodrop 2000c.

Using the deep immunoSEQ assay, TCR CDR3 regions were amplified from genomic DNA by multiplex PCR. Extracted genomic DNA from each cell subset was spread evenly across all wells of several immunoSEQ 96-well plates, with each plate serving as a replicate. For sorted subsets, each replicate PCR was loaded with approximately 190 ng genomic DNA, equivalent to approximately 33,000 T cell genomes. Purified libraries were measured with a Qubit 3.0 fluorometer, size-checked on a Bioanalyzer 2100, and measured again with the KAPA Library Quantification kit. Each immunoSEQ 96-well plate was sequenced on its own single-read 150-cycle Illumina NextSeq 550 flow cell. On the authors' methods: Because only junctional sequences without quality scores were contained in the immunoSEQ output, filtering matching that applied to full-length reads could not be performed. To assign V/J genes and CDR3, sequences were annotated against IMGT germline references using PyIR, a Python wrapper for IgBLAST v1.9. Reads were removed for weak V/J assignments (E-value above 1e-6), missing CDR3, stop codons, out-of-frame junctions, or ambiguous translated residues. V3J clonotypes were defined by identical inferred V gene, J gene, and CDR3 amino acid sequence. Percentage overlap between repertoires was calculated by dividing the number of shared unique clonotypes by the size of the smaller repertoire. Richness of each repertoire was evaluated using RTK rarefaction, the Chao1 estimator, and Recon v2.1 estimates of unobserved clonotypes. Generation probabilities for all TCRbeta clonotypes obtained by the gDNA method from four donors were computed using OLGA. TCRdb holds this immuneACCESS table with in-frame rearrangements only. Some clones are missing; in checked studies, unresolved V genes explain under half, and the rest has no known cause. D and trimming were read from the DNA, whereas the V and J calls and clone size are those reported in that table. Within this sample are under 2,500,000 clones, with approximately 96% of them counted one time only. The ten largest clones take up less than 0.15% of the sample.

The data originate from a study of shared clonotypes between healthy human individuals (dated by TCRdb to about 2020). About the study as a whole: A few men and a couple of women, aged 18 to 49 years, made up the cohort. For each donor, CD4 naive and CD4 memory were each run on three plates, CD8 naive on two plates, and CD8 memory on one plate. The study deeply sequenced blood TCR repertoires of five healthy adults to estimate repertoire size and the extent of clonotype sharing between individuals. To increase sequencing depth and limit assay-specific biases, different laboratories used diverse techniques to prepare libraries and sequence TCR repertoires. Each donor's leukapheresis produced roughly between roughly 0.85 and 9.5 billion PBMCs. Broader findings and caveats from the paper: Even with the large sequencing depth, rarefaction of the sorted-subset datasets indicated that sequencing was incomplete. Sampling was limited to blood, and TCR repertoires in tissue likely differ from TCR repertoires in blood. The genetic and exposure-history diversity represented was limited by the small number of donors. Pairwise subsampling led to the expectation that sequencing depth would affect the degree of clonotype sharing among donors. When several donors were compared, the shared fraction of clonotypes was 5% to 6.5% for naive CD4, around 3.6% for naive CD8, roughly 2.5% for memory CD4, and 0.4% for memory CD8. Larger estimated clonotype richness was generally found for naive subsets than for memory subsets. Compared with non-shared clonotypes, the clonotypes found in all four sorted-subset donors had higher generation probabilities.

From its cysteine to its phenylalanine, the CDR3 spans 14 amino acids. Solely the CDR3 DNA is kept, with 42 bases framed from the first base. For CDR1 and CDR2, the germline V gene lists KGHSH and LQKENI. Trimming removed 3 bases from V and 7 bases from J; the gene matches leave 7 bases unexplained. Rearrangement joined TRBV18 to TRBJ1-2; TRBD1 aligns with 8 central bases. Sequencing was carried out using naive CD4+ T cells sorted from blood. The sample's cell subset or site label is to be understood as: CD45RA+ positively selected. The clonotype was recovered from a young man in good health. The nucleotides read TGTGCCAGCTCACCCGGACAGGGAATAGGTGGCTACACCTTC. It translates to CASSPGQGIGGYTF.